What follows are 22 T cell receptor beta chains derived from one specimen sequenced in a study of CD4+ T cells in melanoma. Profiled with immunoSEQ multiplex PCR; TCRdb holds only in-frame clones, not every one. The sample contains 110,000 to 150,000 clones, about nine tenths of which appear only once. Receptors were obtained from a human donor with melanoma.

This sequence joins TRBV19 and TRBJ2-3; 8 bases agree with TRBD1. Germline V lookup: CDR1 LNHDA, CDR2 SQIVND (reference sequence). The V segment lost 3 bases and the J segment 6 bases; nucleotides outside the gene matches: 5. The CDR3 has 14 residues. The CDR3 loop is CASSMDRAGDTQYF. The CDR3 nucleotides read TGTGCCAGTAGTATGGACAGGGCGGGCGATACGCAGTATTTT.

The chain links TRBV5-1 to TRBJ2-1; 9 positions match TRBD2. The CDR3 has 12 residues. The ends lost 1 base at V and 12 bases at J; junction bases unmatched: 2. The V gene's germline CDR1 is SGHRS and CDR2 YFSETQ. The CDR3: CASSLTAGGQFF. The DNA of the CDR3 is TGCGCCAGCAGCTTGACAGCGGGGGGGCAGTTCTTC.

This chain uses TRBV6-5 with TRBJ1-6; D is unclear. This CDR3 comprises 13 residues. The germline V and J ends were trimmed by 9 bases and 9 bases, with 15 bases remaining between them. Germline V gene lookup returns CDR1 MNHEY and CDR2 SVGAGI. CDR3 region: CASQEGVGSPLHF. CDR3 in DNA: TGTGCCAGTCAGGAGGGTGTAGGTTCACCCCTCCACTTT.

The chain links TRBV5-1 to TRBJ2-2, with D possibly TRBD1 on 5 matching bases. The V and J ends lost 0 bases and 6 bases respectively, with 12 bases between them. This CDR3 comprises 15 residues. Germline V gene sequence: CDR1 SGHRS, CDR2 YFSETQ. The CDR3 sequence: CASSLAQGWAGELFF. The CDR3 coding sequence is TGCGCCAGCAGCTTGGCCCAGGGATGGGCCGGGGAGCTGTTTTTT.

This chain links TRBV19 with TRBJ1-6; D is perhaps TRBD1 (6 bases). Trimming took off 11 bases at V and 10 bases at J, with 24 bases between the two ends. CDR3 length: 15 residues. Germline lookup yields CDR1 LNHDA and CDR2 SQIVND (reference sequence). CDR3 DNA sequence: TGTGCCTCCCGGGGACATCGGGGATCGGGCTCACCCCTCCACTTT. Its protein product is CASRGHRGSGSPLHF.

The rearrangement uses TRBV4-1 and TRBJ2-1; D gene unclear. Germline CDR1 and CDR2: MGHRA and YSYEKL. The V end was cut by 1 base, the J end by 9 bases, with 10 bases between. The CDR3 has 13 amino acids. The CDR3 protein is CASSQVASSEQFF. The CDR3 DNA reads as TGCGCCAGCAGCCAAGTAGCATCGAGTGAGCAGTTCTTC.

The chain uses TRBV29-1 and TRBJ2-2; D unclear. The CDR3 loop spans 11 amino acids. V dropped 6 bases and J dropped 8 bases, with 10 bases sitting between them. From germline, CDR1 is SQVTM and CDR2 ANQGSEA. The CDR3: CSVGWGGELFF. CDR3 DNA sequence: TGCAGCGTCGGCTGGGGTGGGGAGCTGTTTTTT.

DNA for the CDR3: TGCGCCAGCAGCCGGGGACGGGGTAATGAAAAACTGTTTTTT. This gives the protein CASSRGRGNEKLFF. The chain uses TRBV5-1 and TRBJ1-4, with D perhaps TRBD1 (5 bases). Trimming took 4 bases from V and 4 from J, leaving 11 bases between them. Germline V gives CDR1 SGHRS, CDR2 YFSETQ. The CDR3 loop spans 14 amino acids.

V and J are TRBV11-2 and TRBJ2-5; no clear D. Germline V gene data show CDR1 as SGHAT and CDR2 as FQNNGV. V lost 8 bases to trimming and J lost 2 bases, with 6 bases between them. CDR3 length equals 11 residues. The CDR3 DNA reads as TGTGCCAGCGCAGAACAAGAGACCCAGTACTTC. Encoded protein: CASAEQETQYF.

V is TRBV13 and J is TRBJ1-1, with a possible D match to TRBD1 (5 bases). V was pared by 5 bases and J by 3 bases, with 16 bases between. Germline CDR1 is PRHDT and CDR2 is FYEKMQ (reference sequence). This CDR3 spans 15 amino acids. This chain's CDR3 is CASSPRAGSDTEAFF. The CDR3 DNA follows: TGTGCCAGCAGCCCCAGGGCCGGAAGTGACACTGAAGCTTTCTTT.

The chain combines TRBV2 with TRBJ1-2; D not resolved. V shed 5 bases and J shed 2 bases, with 12 bases lying between them. The CDR3 has 14 residues. The germline CDR1 and CDR2 sequences are SNHLY and FYNNEI. The CDR3 loop reads CASSTGRSNYGYTF. The CDR3 coding sequence is TGTGCCAGCAGTACGGGTCGGTCCAACTATGGCTACACCTTC.

The V and J genes are TRBV9 and TRBJ2-2; D is unclear. From germline, CDR1 is SGDLS and CDR2 YYNGEE. The CDR3 sequence is 13 residues long. V was clipped by 0 bases and J by 6 bases, with 6 bases between them. The CDR3: CASSVGPAGELFF. Here the CDR3 DNA reads TGTGCCAGCAGCGTAGGCCCAGCCGGGGAGCTGTTTTTT.

Remarks on this clone: One end of the junction varies from germline; a read error may be responsible. The chain is built from TRBV5-1 and TRBJ2-7; D call uncertain. The germline gives CDR1 SGHRS, CDR2 YFSETQ. The CDR3 length is 13 residues. The CDR3 DNA reads TGCGCCAGCAGCTCCCCCTCCTCCCACGAGCAGTACTTC. Protein sequence: CASSSPSSHEQYF.

The J gene is TRBJ2-3, the V gene TRBV5-1; no firm D call. The length of the CDR3 is 14 residues. Germline lookup yields CDR1 SGHRS and CDR2 YFSETQ. Trimming stripped 2 bases from V and 1 base from J, with 8 bases between. The CDR3 DNA is TGCGCCAGCAGCTTAATGAGCGGCACAGATACGCAGTATTTT. This gives the protein CASSLMSGTDTQYF.

V is TRBV7-9 and J is TRBJ1-2, with TRBD1 identical over 7 bases. Germline values: CDR1 SEHNR, CDR2 FQNEAQ (reference sequence). This CDR3 is 15 amino acids long. V was pared by 6 bases and J by 0 bases, with 7 bases of the junction left unmatched. The CDR3 sequence: CASSQYRGANYGYTF. CDR3 bases: TGTGCCAGCAGTCAATACAGGGGTGCTAACTATGGCTACACCTTC.

The V and J genes are TRBV27 and TRBJ1-2, with 7 nucleotides matching TRBD1. Trimming removed 5 bases from V and 8 bases from J; junction bases left unmatched: 11. Germline V CDR1 and CDR2: MNHEY, SMNVEV (reference sequence). The CDR3 contains 14 residues. Here the CDR3 DNA reads TGTGCCAGCAGTACAACAGGGGCCCCCGGGGGCTACACCTTC. It specifies CASSTTGAPGGYTF.

J is TRBJ2-3 and V is TRBV29-1; D gene uncertain. The CDR3 is made up of 13 amino acids. The germline V gene has CDR1 SQVTM and CDR2 ANQGSEA. The V gene lost 5 bases and the J gene lost 0 bases, with 9 bases spanning the gap. Written as DNA, the CDR3 is TGCAGCGTTCCTGTAGGGAGCACAGATACGCAGTATTTT. Translating it yields CSVPVGSTDTQYF.

CDR3 residues: CASGVYPSYEQYF. CDR3 nucleotides: TGCGCCAGCGGGGTTTATCCCTCCTACGAGCAGTACTTC. This chain connects TRBV10-2 to TRBJ2-7, with D unresolved. Germline assignment: CDR1 WSHSY and CDR2 SAAADI. The CDR3 loop spans 13 amino acids. The ends were cut back, 8 bases at V and 0 bases at J, with 11 bases in the middle.

The V and J genes are TRBV7-3 and TRBJ1-1; 7 bases match TRBD1. V dropped 8 bases and J dropped 5; count of bases not matched to a gene: 14. Germline V gene sequence: CDR1 SGHTA, CDR2 FQGTGA. The CDR3 contains 15 residues. The CDR3, as DNA: TGTGCCAGCGCCCCCGGGACAGTAGTTAGAACTGAAGCTTTCTTT. Translating it yields CASAPGTVVRTEAFF.

The chain recombines TRBV27 with TRBJ2-5; 8 nucleotides align to TRBD1. Looked up from germline, CDR1 is MNHEY and CDR2 is SMNVEV (reference sequence). The CDR3 loop spans 15 amino acids. The V gene end was trimmed by 7 bases and the J gene end by 4 bases; junction bases not matched to a gene: 11. The CDR3 region is CASTRLGQGRETQYF. CDR3 in DNA: TGTGCCAGCACCCGACTCGGACAGGGCAGAGAGACCCAGTACTTC.

The chain joins TRBV5-1 to TRBJ1-6, with D possibly TRBD1 on 6 matching bases. From germline, CDR1 is SGHRS and CDR2 YFSETQ. The CDR3 has 14 residues. Trimming took 4 bases from V and 7 from J, leaving 12 bases between them. As DNA, the CDR3 is TGCGCCAGCAGCCTGACAGGTAACAATTCACCCCTCCACTTT. Amino acids: CASSLTGNNSPLHF.

CDR3 amino acids: CASARFGVAYNSPLHF. CDR3 sequence (DNA): TGTGCCAGCGCAAGATTCGGGGTGGCGTATAATTCACCCCTCCACTTT. V usage is TRBV11-2 and J usage is TRBJ1-6; D gene unclear. Germline V lookup: CDR1 SGHAT, CDR2 FQNNGV. The CDR3 is 16 amino acids. Trimming took off 8 bases at V and 4 bases at J, with 18 bases between the two ends.